This TCR beta chain derives from a study of shared clonotypes between healthy human individuals. As concerns this clone: Its matching antigen is unknown.

Profiled with immunoSEQ multiplex PCR; TCRdb holds only in-frame clones, not every one. The sample holds over 2,000,000 clones, approximately 92% seen once. V was trimmed by 8 bases and J by 1 base, leaving 18 bases between them. Per the germline V gene, CDR1 is MNHEY and CDR2 is SMNVEV (reference sequence). The CDR3 length is 16 residues. Positively selected for CCR7, the CD45RO-negative cells used as naive CD8 cells excluded terminally differentiated effector memory CD45RA+ cells. Study-wide results and limits: Estimated richness was generally greater in naive than memory subsets.

The TCR was taken from a man younger than 35 in good health. Some clones in this sample may be carry-over from other donors' samples. The V call is TRBV27, the J call TRBJ2-1; tentative D call: TRBD2 (5 bases). Sequencing input: naive CD8+ T cells from PBMCs. The CDR3 nucleotides read TGTGCCAGCTCACAATCCCTAGCTGCATCCTACAATGAGCAGTTCTTC. This sequence encodes CASSQSLAASYNEQFF.